This TCR beta chain was captured in a study of blood T cell repertoires in COVID-19. Study-wide context: From the United States, Italy and Spain came samples of acute and convalescent COVID-19. Sample material is recorded as cDNA or gDNA derived from T cells, B-cell-depleted T cells, or PBMCs.

The CDR3 loop spans 13 amino acids. The V end lost 7 bases, the J end lost 7 bases, and 17 bases lay between the germline ends. The V gene's germline CDR1 is MDHEN and CDR2 SYDVKM. How the authors handled the data: Amplification with reference gene primers provided the estimates of nucleated cell counts. The data were produced by immunoSEQ multiplex PCR, yet TCRdb's version contains in-frame clones alone and is incomplete. That table is the source of V, J and clone size, and D and trimming were worked out from the DNA. The sample lists fewer than 700,000 clones; about 88% were seen once. The chain joins TRBV28 to TRBJ2-7; maybe TRBD2 (5 bases). Sequenced input: peripheral blood. The TCR comes from a woman aged 45-65 years with COVID-19, enrolled during active disease. The CDR3, as DNA: TGTGCCAGCAAACTGAGCGGCATCTGGGAGCAGTACTTC. It specifies CASKLSGIWEQYF.